This T cell receptor beta chain was captured by sequencing in a study of identical twins. This clonotype was found many times. It was template switching that added a universal primer site, and there were unique molecular identifiers on the cDNA. TCRdb re-analysed the 5' RACE reads in MiXCR, keeping a single row per CDR3 protein. The sample includes hundreds of thousands of distinct CDR3 sequences, 5.5% to 8% of them seen just once. Germline-derived CDR1 and CDR2 are SGHRS and YFSETQ. V lost 4 bases and J lost 8; bases outside the gene matches: 6. There are 15 residues in the CDR3. These data also featured in a second study, about yellow fever vaccine responses in identical twins.

The TCR comes from a young woman in good health. The chain recombines TRBV5-1 with TRBJ2-1, with 13 bases lining up with TRBD2. Sequencing was performed on memory (CD45RO+) T cells sorted from blood. CDR3 protein: CASSLRTSGGDEQFF. The DNA for the CDR3 is TGCGCCAGCAGCCTGAGGACTAGCGGGGGCGATGAGCAGTTCTTC.